The source of this T cell receptor beta chain is a study of blood T cell repertoires in COVID-19 (TCRdb year 2020). About the study as a whole: Samples from collaborators originated in the United States, Italy and Spain and spanned both the acute and convalescent phases of COVID-19. Deeply sampled blood TCRbeta repertoires from subjects exposed to, actively infected with, or recovered from COVID-19 were included in the dataset. HLA class I and class II types, where available, came from metadata supplied by the sample provider rather than from assay-based typing. The material from the prospective study consisted of cDNA or gDNA derived from T cells, B-cell-depleted T cells, or PBMCs. The repertoires were made available in a free public database intended to serve as a resource for research on the immune response to SARS-CoV-2. Nearly every sample came with metadata listing a de-identified subject ID, COVID-19 status, age in years and sex. The samples were drawn from the first 160 participants of the ongoing ImmuneRACE study and from about 1,200 subjects provided by 6 global collaborators.

TCRbeta CDR3 regions were amplified from genomic DNA by means of the immunoSEQ Assay, a bias-controlled multiplex PCR. Per the original workflow: Nucleated cell counts per sample were estimated from amplification of reference gene primers within the assay. To quantify the absolute abundance of each unique TCRbeta CDR3 rearrangement, sequence reads were collapsed and filtered. For each sample, productive Simpson clonality was calculated as the square root of Simpson's diversity index over productive rearrangements. Entries here come from immuneACCESS through TCRdb and include only in-frame sequences with V and J called. Some clones fail to appear in such tables; in the studies checked, an unresolved V gene covers under half of the shortfall, and the cause of the remainder is unknown. That table supplies the V and J calls and clone size; D and trimming were determined from the DNA. The sample table holds about 210,000 clones, of which approximately 89% were seen once. In total, the top ten clones hold roughly 2.5% of the sample.

What the study reported, not specific to this receptor: The amount of clinical and demographic metadata varied by source and participant and was provided uncurated.

In regard to this clone: What antigen it recognizes has not been identified. Base-call qualities are not available, and no considerably larger clone is one nucleotide away.

The germline V gene provides CDR1 SGDLS and CDR2 YYNGEE. At the junction V is shortened by 4 bases and J by 0 bases; bases outside the gene matches: 5. The cysteine opens and the phenylalanine closes a CDR3 of 15 amino acids. Kept here is only the CDR3 DNA, which spans 45 bases and is read in frame from base 1. In the prospective study, participants were about 18 to 95 years old, resided in 25 or so geographic areas of the United States, and were enrolled through a virtual design. In the prospective study, cohorts were assigned on the basis of participant-reported clinical history obtained from a screening survey and a study questionnaire. Mobile phlebotomists in the prospective study collected whole blood, serum and a nasopharyngeal or oropharyngeal swab from every participant. Participants in the prospective study had the option to provide additional blood draws and questionnaires over an approximately 2-month period. Before DNA extraction, prospective study blood samples were shipped either frozen or at room temperature.

The rearranged segments are TRBV9 and TRBJ1-1; 8 of the junction bases match TRBD1. Sequenced sample: PBMCs or T cells enriched from blood (not recorded which). This receptor was obtained from a woman aged 40 to 55 with acute COVID-19. Here is the DNA: TGTGCCAGCAGCCCAGGGGACAGGCTGAACACTGAAGCTTTCTTT. This yields the protein CASSPGDRLNTEAFF.